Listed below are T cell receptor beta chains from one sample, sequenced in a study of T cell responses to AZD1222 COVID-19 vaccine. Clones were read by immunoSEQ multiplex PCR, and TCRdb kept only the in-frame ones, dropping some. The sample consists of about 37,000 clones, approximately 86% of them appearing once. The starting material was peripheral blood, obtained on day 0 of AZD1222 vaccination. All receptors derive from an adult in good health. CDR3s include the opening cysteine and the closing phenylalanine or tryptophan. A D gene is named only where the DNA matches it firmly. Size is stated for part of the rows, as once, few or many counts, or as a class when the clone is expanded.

TGCGCCAGCAGCTGGGGACCGAGTGGAAACACCATATATTTT CASSWGPSGNTIYF TRBJ1-3 TRBV5-1 NA NA 14
TGTGCCAGCAGTACCGGGACCGGAGGTTCACCCCTCCACTTT CASSTGTGGSPLHF TRBJ1-6 TRBV2 NA NA 14
TGTGCCAGCAGCTCCCTTCGGGCGGGACGGACCTACGAGCAGTACTTC CASSSLRAGRTYEQYF TRBJ2-7 TRBV13 NA NA 16
TGTGCCAGCAGCGTAGGTTCTGGGGAGACCCAGTACTTC CASSVGSGETQYF TRBJ2-5 TRBV9 NA NA 13
TGTGCCAGCAGCCAAGAGCTAGCGCCCGTCTACAATGAGCAGTTCTTC CASSQELAPVYNEQFF TRBJ2-1 TRBV4-2 NA NA 16
TGTGCCAGCAGCCCCAGAGAGTCCCCTGGTGAAAAACTGTTTTTT CASSPRESPGEKLFF TRBJ1-4 TRBV7-2 NA NA 15
TGTGCCAGCAGAGAAACGACTGGACAGAGCACTGAAGCTTTCTTT CASRETTGQSTEAFF TRBJ1-1 TRBV2 NA NA 15
TGTGCCAGCAGCTTGTTGAGGAATTCACCCCTCCACTTT CASSLLRNSPLHF TRBJ1-6 TRBV5-4 once NA 13
TGCAGTGCCCCCAGGGGGAATGAGCAGTTCTTC CSAPRGNEQFF TRBJ2-1 TRBV20-1 NA TRBD1 11
TGTGCCAGCAGCCGGACGGGGGTCTGGGGTGAGCAGTTCTTC CASSRTGVWGEQFF TRBJ2-1 TRBV14 NA NA 14
TGTGCCACCAGCAGAGATCGTACCGGGGAGCTGTTTTTT CATSRDRTGELFF TRBJ2-2 TRBV15 NA NA 13
TGTGCCAGCTCACCAATCAGGGTCCAAGAGACCCAGTACTTC CASSPIRVQETQYF TRBJ2-5 TRBV18 NA NA 14
TGCGCCAGCAGCCAAGCCCGGGGGACAAGCGGGAGGGCCTACGAGCAGTACTTC CASSQARGTSGRAYEQYF TRBJ2-7 TRBV4-1 once TRBD2 18
TGTGCCAGCACTTCGGGACAGACTTATAATTCACCCCTCCACTTT CASTSGQTYNSPLHF TRBJ1-6 TRBV6-5 NA TRBD1 15
TGCAGCGTTGATGGGCAGGGTAATGGCTACACCTTC CSVDGQGNGYTF TRBJ1-2 TRBV29-1 NA NA 12
TGTGCCAGCAGCCGACAGGGACAATATGAAGCTTTCTTT CASSRQGQYEAFF TRBJ1-1 TRBV5-4 NA TRBD1 13
TGTGCCAGCAGCGTCGGGACAGGCTATGGCTACACCTTC CASSVGTGYGYTF TRBJ1-2 TRBV7-2 NA TRBD1 13
TGTGCCAGCAGCCCGGAGGACCGCTATGGCTACACCTTC CASSPEDRYGYTF TRBJ1-2 TRBV14 NA NA 13
TGTGCCAGCAGCACACCGGCGGGCTCAACCCCTAGGGAGACCCAGTACTTC CASSTPAGSTPRETQYF TRBJ2-5 TRBV7-2 NA NA 17
TGTGCCAGCTCACCAATGAGCGGGGGCGAGACCCAGTACTTC CASSPMSGGETQYF TRBJ2-5 TRBV18 once TRBD2 14
TGTGCCAGCAGGCGAGCGGGGGCGCAAGAGACCCAGTACTTC CASRRAGAQETQYF TRBJ2-5 TRBV7-9 NA TRBD2 14
TGCGCCAGCAGTGAGTCCCGGAAAAATCAGCCCCAGCATTTT CASSESRKNQPQHF TRBJ1-5 TRBV10-2 NA NA 14